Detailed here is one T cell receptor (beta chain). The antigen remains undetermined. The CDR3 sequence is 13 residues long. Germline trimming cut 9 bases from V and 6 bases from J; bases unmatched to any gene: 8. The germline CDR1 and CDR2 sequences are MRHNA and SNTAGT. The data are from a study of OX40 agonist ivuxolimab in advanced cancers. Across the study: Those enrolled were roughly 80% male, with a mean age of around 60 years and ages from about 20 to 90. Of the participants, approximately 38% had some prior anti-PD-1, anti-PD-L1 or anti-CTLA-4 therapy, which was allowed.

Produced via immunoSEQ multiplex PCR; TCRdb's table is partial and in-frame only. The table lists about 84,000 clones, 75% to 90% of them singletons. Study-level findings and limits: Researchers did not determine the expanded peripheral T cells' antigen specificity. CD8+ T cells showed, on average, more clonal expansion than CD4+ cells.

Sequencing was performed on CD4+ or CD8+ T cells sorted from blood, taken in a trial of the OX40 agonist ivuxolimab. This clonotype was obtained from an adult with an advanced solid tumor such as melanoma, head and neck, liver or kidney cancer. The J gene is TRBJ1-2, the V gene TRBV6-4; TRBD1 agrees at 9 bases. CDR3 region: CASPQGAEDGYTF. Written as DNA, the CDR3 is TGTGCCAGTCCACAGGGGGCAGAGGATGGCTACACCTTC.